The clone carrying this T cell receptor beta chain has at least ten counts. The data originate from a study of blood T cell repertoires in COVID-19. Whole-study context: The United States, Italy and Spain provided the acute and convalescent COVID-19 samples. In each case, the material was cDNA or gDNA derived from T cells, B-cell-depleted T cells, or PBMCs.

CDR3 length: 15 amino acids. The germline V gene has CDR1 SNHLY and CDR2 FYNNEI. V gave up 5 bases and J gave up 9 bases; unmatched junction bases: 8. Generated by immunoSEQ multiplex PCR, the TCRdb table keeps only in-frame clones and is missing some. The repertoire holds some 200,000 clones, around 80% seen once, with roughly 8.7% in the top ten. The sample consisted of peripheral blood. The chain is built from TRBV2 and TRBJ1-6; 9 bases align to TRBD1. This clonotype was obtained from a man aged 45 to 65 with active or convalescent COVID-19. CDR3 in DNA: TGTGCCAGCAGTCAACAGGGGGCGCGCGGTTCACCCCTCCACTTT. Translated, it gives CASSQQGARGSPLHF. Full variable domain (missing parts from reference TRBV2 and TRBJ1-6): EPEVTQTPSHQVTQMGQEVILRCVPISNHLYFYWYRQILGQKVEFLVSFYNNEISEKSEIFDDQFSVERPDGSNFTLKIRSTKLEDSAMYFCASSQQGARGSPLHFGNGTRLTVT.